This T cell receptor beta chain came from a study of blood T cell repertoires in COVID-19. Background on the study: Acute and convalescent COVID-19 samples came from the United States, Italy and Spain. From T cells, B-cell-depleted T cells, or PBMCs came the material, which was cDNA or gDNA.

A Seattle source enrolled patients during active infection and followed them longitudinally. The authors' processing: Reference gene primer amplification in the assay estimated nucleated cell counts. Sequencing was performed with immunoSEQ multiplex PCR; in TCRdb, only in-frame clones are kept and a portion is missing. The DNA was the basis for D and trimming; V, J and clone size are from that table. This repertoire shows 250,000 to 350,000 clones, around nine tenths found once; its top ten account for roughly 10%. This CDR3 region has 15 residues. The germline gives CDR1 SGHRS, CDR2 YFSETQ. Trimming removed 9 bases at V and 10 bases at J, with 26 bases between.

The sequence was obtained from a woman younger than 45 with COVID-19, enrolled during active disease. The specimen was peripheral blood. J is TRBJ2-1 and V is TRBV5-1; no definite D call. The CDR3 loop reads CATRTSLDPIREQFF. In DNA form, the CDR3 reads TGCGCCACCCGAACGAGTCTCGACCCCATCAGGGAGCAGTTCTTC.